The present TCR beta chain was sequenced within a study of OX40 agonist ivuxolimab in advanced cancers. Study context: Patients received the agonistic anti-OX40 (CD134) antibody ivuxolimab.

The ends lost 2 bases at V and 3 bases at J; junction bases unmatched: 6. The CDR3 extends over 15 amino acids. Germline CDR1 and CDR2: MNHEY and SMNVEV (reference sequence). The assay was immunoSEQ multiplex PCR, and TCRdb's table has in-frame clones only and misses some. The sample carries nearly 110,000 clones, roughly 90% recorded once. Anyone with autoimmune disease history or systemic immunosuppression was excluded. The sequence was obtained from an adult with an advanced solid tumor such as melanoma, head and neck, liver or kidney cancer. Sequencing was performed on CD4+ or CD8+ T cells sorted from blood, taken in a trial of the OX40 agonist ivuxolimab. This chain joins TRBV27 and TRBJ1-2; 7 positions match TRBD1. CDR3 loop: CASSLNRQGDYGYTF. CDR3 nucleotides: TGTGCCAGCAGTTTAAATCGTCAGGGGGACTATGGCTACACCTTC.